The next 10 T cell receptor beta chains were all read from a single sample in a study of vaccination and CD4 T cells after COVID-19. As for treatment: approximately nine-day PBMC culture with coronavirus spike peptide pools or control peptides (ViraFEST assay). These receptors' antigens are unknown. Sequencing of cultured CD4+ T cell DNA used the Oncomine TCR Beta short-read assay. TCRdb redid the calling of the PCR reads with MiXCR, one entry per CDR3 protein. This sample has some 20,000 distinct CDR3 sequences, with approximately 50% found just once. Source material: CD4+ T cells from blood, cultured in vitro. The source is a human donor who had recovered from COVID-19.

The table lists this clonotype with a count of one. This chain joins TRBV20-1 and TRBJ2-3, with a possible D match to TRBD2 (6 bases). Trimming took 3 bases from V and 1 from J, leaving 8 bases between them. CDR3 length: 13 residues. Germline-derived CDR1 and CDR2 are DFQATT and SNEGSKA (reference sequence). CDR3 protein: CSARDYRTDTQYF. The CDR3 DNA is TGCAGTGCTAGGGACTACCGCACAGATACGCAGTATTTT.

The CDR3, as DNA: TGCAGTGCTAAACCCGGGACAGGGCCTGGAAACACCATATATTTT. Translated, it gives CSAKPGTGPGNTIYF. The chain employs TRBV20-1 and TRBJ1-3; TRBD1 agrees at 9 bases. CDR3 length: 15 residues. In germline, CDR1 is DFQATT, CDR2 SNEGSKA (reference sequence). J lost 2 bases, V lost 4 bases, and 6 bases had no gene match.

In regard to this clonotype: The CDR3 does not end in the conserved phenylalanine or tryptophan, so this is likely a read error. The chain has TRBV9 and TRBJ1-2; D is unresolved. The length of the CDR3 is 15 residues. The V gene lost 4 bases and the J gene lost 3 bases, with 16 bases spanning the gap. CDR1 SGDLS and CDR2 YYNGEE come from the germline V gene. The CDR3 loop is CASSLTQEWDYGYTL. The CDR3, as DNA: TGTGCCAGCAGCCTAACCCAGGAGTGGGACTATGGCTACACCCTC.

The chain joins TRBV5-4 to TRBJ1-2; maybe TRBD1 (6 bases). The CDR3 runs 14 residues. Germline-derived CDR1 and CDR2 are SGHNT and YYREEE (reference sequence). Trimming took off 3 bases at V and 7 bases at J, with 16 bases between the two ends. As DNA, the CDR3 is TGTGCCAGCAGCTCACAGGGACCCCGCCCTGGCTACACCTTC. Translation: CASSSQGPRPGYTF.

This clonotype was observed a few times. This chain's CDR3 is CASSPSLDRNTEAFF. Written as DNA, the CDR3 is TGTGCCAGCAGTCCCTCCCTAGACAGAAACACTGAAGCTTTCTTT. The rearrangement joins TRBV2 to TRBJ1-1; tentatively, D is TRBD1 (5 bases). Per the germline V gene, CDR1 is SNHLY and CDR2 is FYNNEI. This CDR3 is 15 amino acids long. V lost 5 bases and J lost 2, with 15 bases in between.

This clonotype was counted only a few times. The J gene is TRBJ2-3, the V gene TRBV20-1, with a tentative D call TRBD2 (6 bases). Looked up from germline, CDR1 is DFQATT and CDR2 is SNEGSKA (reference sequence). This CDR3 contains 14 residues. V was pared by 3 bases and J by 0 bases, with 10 bases between. In nucleotides, the CDR3 is TGCAGTGCTAGTAGCGGAGCAAGCACAGATACGCAGTATTTT. This codes for CSASSGASTDTQYF.

This clonotype was detected a few times. V usage is TRBV24-1 and J usage is TRBJ2-1; weak D call: TRBD1 (6 bases). The CDR3 loop spans 15 amino acids. Germline loops: CDR1 KGHDR, CDR2 SFDVKD. Trimming shortened V by 5 bases and J by 2 bases, and 12 bases separated the two germline ends. DNA for the CDR3: TGTGCCACCAGTGCGAGGGACATCCCCTACAATGAGCAGTTCTTC. This gives the protein CATSARDIPYNEQFF.

This clonotype was observed once. The chain employs TRBV27 and TRBJ2-3; 7 bases map to TRBD1. The CDR3 covers 16 residues. Germline V gene sequence: CDR1 MNHEY, CDR2 SMNVEV (reference sequence). Trimming took 3 bases from V and 3 from J; bases not matched to a gene: 9. CDR3: CASSFLLRTGTDTQYF. The CDR3 bases are TGTGCCAGCAGTTTCCTACTACGGACAGGAACAGATACGCAGTATTTT.

This rearrangement joins TRBV4-1 to TRBJ2-1, with D unresolved. V was cut by 0 bases and J by 0 bases, with 6 bases left in between. The CDR3 consists of 15 residues. CDR1 and CDR2 (germline): MGHRA, YSYEKL. The CDR3 DNA reads TGCGCCAGCAGCCAAGAGCCTTACTCCTACAATGAGCAGTTCTTC. Translation: CASSQEPYSYNEQFF.

DNA of the CDR3: TGTGCCAGCAGCTCTTTATTAGCGGGGAGGCCCTCTCAATACGAGCAGTACTTC. Protein sequence: CASSSLLAGRPSQYEQYF. The rearrangement links TRBV7-9 to TRBJ2-1, with 8 bases fitting TRBD2. The J call may be in error: the DNA end matches TRBJ2-7 better. The CDR3 extends over 18 amino acids. Germline V lookup: CDR1 SEHNR, CDR2 FQNEAQ (reference sequence).